This T cell receptor beta chain was retrieved from a study of cytomegalovirus exposure and HLA in healthy donors. Points from the study as a whole: According to a later analysis, most TCR beta chains associated with CMV appeared HLA-restricted.

Use of 60 Vbeta and 13 Jbeta primers characterized the PCR. The data were produced by immunoSEQ multiplex PCR, yet TCRdb's version contains in-frame clones alone and is incomplete. The sample has roughly 150,000 clones; 82% are singletons. With respect to this clone: Its specificity is unknown.

Trimming pared 7 bases from V and 5 bases from J, leaving 18 bases between. The CDR3 is 13 amino acids. Germline V gene data show CDR1 as SQVTM and CDR2 as ANQGSEA. V and J are TRBV29-1 and TRBJ2-7, with D perhaps TRBD2 (6 bases). The sequencing sample was made of PBMCs. This receptor was taken from a girl under 18 in good health and CMV-seropositive. The DNA of the CDR3 is TGCAGCGCCGAGTCGGGGGTGGAAAACGAGCAGTACTTC. Its protein is CSAESGVENEQYF.